The 19 T cell receptor beta chains presented below share a single source sample, sequenced in a study of graft-versus-host responses after intestinal transplantation. Only in-frame clones appear in the TCRdb table, and some are missing; sequencing was by immunoSEQ multiplex PCR. There are about 130,000 clones in the sample; more than 80% occur only once, and roughly 0.16% lies in the top ten. Which antigens these TCRs recognize remains unknown. Specimen: unstimulated CD4+ T cells sorted from spleen or lymph node cells, collected before intestinal transplant. Receptors were obtained from a human donor who received an intestinal transplant.

This clone was detected once. The gene calls are TRBV5-1 and TRBJ1-6, with 10 bases identical to TRBD1. Germline loops: CDR1 SGHRS, CDR2 YFSETQ. Trimming cost V 2 bases and J 10 bases; bases outside gene matches: 6. The CDR3 spans 15 residues. CDR3 amino acids: CASSFTGQGQSPLHF. The CDR3 coding sequence is TGCGCCAGCAGCTTCACGGGACAGGGGCAGTCACCCCTCCACTTT.

The V and J genes are TRBV9 and TRBJ2-5; 10 bases line up with TRBD1. The DNA end is more similar to TRBJ2-7, so the J call may be wrong. Germline loops: CDR1 SGDLS, CDR2 YYNGEE. The CDR3 runs 16 residues. The CDR3 nucleotides read TGTGCCAGCAGCGTAGGGGGACAGGGGAGGGGAAACGAGCAGTACTTC. Translating it yields CASSVGGQGRGNEQYF.

The chain uses TRBV19 and TRBJ1-5; tentatively, D is TRBD1 (5 bases). The CDR3 is 17 amino acids. The V gene's germline CDR1 is LNHDA and CDR2 SQIVND (reference sequence). V was clipped by 3 bases and J by 0 bases, with 15 bases between them. The CDR3 sequence is CASSIIKAGGSNQPQHF. As DNA, the CDR3 is TGTGCCAGTAGTATTATAAAGGCCGGGGGTAGCAATCAGCCCCAGCATTTT.

The rearrangement joins TRBV5-1 to TRBJ2-7; 9 bases line up with TRBD2. CDR3 size: 15 residues. V was pared by 0 bases and J by 0 bases, with 1 base of the junction left unmatched. Germline assignment: CDR1 SGHRS and CDR2 YFSETQ. This CDR3 reads CASSLASGVSYEQYF. The CDR3 nucleotides read TGCGCCAGCAGCTTGGCTAGCGGGGTCTCCTACGAGCAGTACTTC.

The chain carries TRBV29-1 and TRBJ2-7; D is perhaps TRBD1 or TRBD2 (5 bases each). The V end lost 4 bases, the J end lost 2 bases, and 12 bases lay between the germline ends. The CDR3 sequence is 13 residues long. Germline V gene lookup returns CDR1 SQVTM and CDR2 ANQGSEA. The CDR3, as DNA: TGCAGCGTTGCCGGGACCGTAACCTACGAGCAGTACTTC. It encodes CSVAGTVTYEQYF.

J is TRBJ2-1 and V is TRBV19, with 8 bases that match TRBD2. J gave up 13 bases and V 5 bases, and 10 bases lay outside the gene matches. Germline loops: CDR1 LNHDA, CDR2 SQIVND (reference sequence). This CDR3 is 13 amino acids long. For the CDR3, the DNA is TGTGCCAGTAGTGACGGGACTAGAAGACATCAGTTCTTC. Translated: CASSDGTRRHQFF.

This clone was counted only a few times. As DNA, the CDR3 is TGTGCCAGCACCACTGGGTGGGGCCGCACAGATACGCAGTATTTT. This sequence encodes CASTTGWGRTDTQYF. The chain employs TRBV6-1 and TRBJ2-3, with D possibly being TRBD1 (5 bases). CDR3 length equals 15 residues. Germline CDR1 is MNHNS and CDR2 is SASEGT. Trimming took off 7 bases at V and 1 base at J, with 15 bases between the two ends.

The rearrangement links TRBV4-1 to TRBJ2-3; 10 bases map to TRBD2. CDR3 length: 13 amino acids. J gave up 10 bases and V 3 bases, and 4 bases lay outside the gene matches. Germline values: CDR1 MGHRA, CDR2 YSYEKL. The CDR3 DNA reads TGCGCCAGCAGCCACGACGGGACTAGCGCGCAGTATTTT. Translated, it gives CASSHDGTSAQYF.

This chain links TRBV7-6 with TRBJ1-4, with D perhaps matching TRBD1 (5 bases). The CDR3 is 14 residues long. V was shortened by 5 bases and J by 8 bases, with 15 bases between the two germline ends. CDR1 is SGHVS, CDR2 FNYEAQ, per germline. CDR3 region: CASSRATKGEKLFF. For the CDR3, the DNA is TGTGCCAGCAGCCGGGCTACCAAGGGGGAAAAACTGTTTTTT.

Only one count was recorded for this clone. The CDR3 loop is CASSPLRGFNSPLHF. The CDR3, as DNA: TGTGCCAGCAGCCCCCTCAGGGGTTTTAATTCACCCCTCCACTTT. The V and J genes are TRBV5-4 and TRBJ1-6; a weak D match, TRBD1 (6 bases). This CDR3 is 15 amino acids long. CDR1 is SGHNT, CDR2 YYREEE, per germline (reference sequence). The ends were cut back, 4 bases at V and 6 bases at J, with 14 bases in the middle.

The rearrangement joins TRBV30 to TRBJ1-2; D remains unclear. Germline values: CDR1 GTSNPN, CDR2 SVGIG (reference sequence). This CDR3 is 14 amino acids long. The V end was cut by 3 bases, the J end by 0 bases, with 11 bases between. The CDR3 sequence is CAWSGLRANYGYTF. The CDR3 DNA is TGTGCCTGGAGCGGACTGCGAGCTAACTATGGCTACACCTTC.

V gene TRBV7-9 combines with J gene TRBJ1-1; no reliable D call. V dropped 1 base and J dropped 8 bases, with 11 bases sitting between them. Germline CDR1 is SEHNR and CDR2 is FQNEAQ (reference sequence). The CDR3 has 13 residues. CDR3 in amino acids: CASSLGALREAFF. The CDR3 nucleotides are TGTGCCAGCAGCTTAGGGGCTTTAAGAGAAGCTTTCTTT.

This clone occurred once. The V call is TRBV5-8, the J call TRBJ1-5; TRBD1 matches 7 bases. J lost 6 bases, V lost 3 bases, and 6 bases had no gene match. CDR1 is SGHTS, CDR2 YDEGEE, per germline. The CDR3 extends over 14 amino acids. CDR3 in DNA: TGTGCCAGCAGCTATTACAGGGGTAGTCAGCCCCAGCATTTT. Residues: CASSYYRGSQPQHF. The full variable domain, its missing parts supplied by reference TRBV5-8 and TRBJ1-5, is EAGVTQSPTHLIKTRGQQATLRCSPISGHTSVYWYQQALGLGLQFLLWYDEGEERNRGNFPPRFSGRQFPNYSSELNVNALELEDSALYLCASSYYRGSQPQHFGDGTRLSIL.

This clone was recorded once. V usage is TRBV4-1 and J usage is TRBJ2-5; 7 nucleotides align to TRBD2. V was clipped by 0 bases and J by 5 bases; unmatched bases: 6. In germline, CDR1 is MGHRA, CDR2 YSYEKL. This CDR3 has 15 residues. This chain's CDR3 is CASSQELAWGETQYF. CDR3 nucleotide sequence: TGCGCCAGCAGCCAAGAACTAGCGTGGGGGGAGACCCAGTACTTC.

This chain links TRBV5-1 with TRBJ1-2; 7 bases agree with TRBD1. Looked up from germline, CDR1 is SGHRS and CDR2 is YFSETQ. The CDR3 runs to 15 residues. V lost 3 bases to trimming and J lost 8 bases; unmatched junction nucleotides: 13. The DNA for the CDR3 is TGCGCCAGCAGCTCCACCTCAGACAGGGTTGACGGCTACACCTTC. Translated, it gives CASSSTSDRVDGYTF.

Here the CDR3 reads CASSSGRGDTEAFF. The CDR3 coding sequence is TGTGCCAGCAGCTCTGGGCGGGGGGACACTGAAGCTTTCTTT. The chain carries TRBV5-4 and TRBJ1-1; a possible D gene is TRBD1 (5 bases). Trimming took 3 bases from V and 3 from J, leaving 12 bases between them. Per the germline V gene, CDR1 is SGHNT and CDR2 is YYREEE (reference sequence). This CDR3 comprises 14 residues.

V is TRBV5-1 and J is TRBJ2-3; perhaps D is TRBD1 or TRBD2 (5 bases each). The germline V gene has CDR1 SGHRS and CDR2 YFSETQ. The CDR3 is 15 residues long. V lost 4 bases and J 2 bases, leaving 14 bases between the germline ends. The CDR3 spells CASSSRGQSTDTQYF. The CDR3 region has the DNA TGCGCCAGCAGCAGCCGGGGCCAATCCACAGATACGCAGTATTTT.

CDR3 sequence: CASSPPTGGYTF. CDR3 sequence (DNA): TGCGCCAGCAGCCCGCCGACAGGTGGCTACACCTTC. The gene calls are TRBV4-1 and TRBJ1-2; D is possibly TRBD1 (6 bases). Trimming removed 4 bases at V and 7 bases at J, with 10 bases between. The CDR3 has 12 amino acids. Germline V gene lookup returns CDR1 MGHRA and CDR2 YSYEKL.

This clone was seen just once. The chain couples TRBV6-4 to TRBJ1-5; D call uncertain. The CDR3 sequence is 18 residues long. The V gene lost 2 bases and the J gene lost 0 bases, with 17 bases spanning the gap. CDR1 is MRHNA and CDR2 is SNTAGT in the germline V gene. The CDR3 region is CASSDLRYRHNSNQPQHF. The CDR3 DNA reads as TGTGCCAGCAGTGACCTCCGTTATAGACACAATAGCAATCAGCCCCAGCATTTT.